The 18 T cell receptor beta chains below all came from one sample that was sequenced in a study of beta chain features in type 1 diabetes (dated by TCRdb to 2016 to 2019). The library was prepared using the immunoSEQ multiplex PCR assay. All of the isolated RNA was reverse transcribed with the High Capacity cDNA Reverse Transcription Kit, so expressed TCRB transcripts were sequenced. The immuneACCESS repertoire file appears here via TCRdb, limited to in-frame rearrangements. These files lack a portion of the clones; in checked studies, under half of the deficit traces to unresolved V genes, and the cause of the others is not known. Here the sample has about 230,000 clones; 9.6% occur a single time. The ten largest clonotypes hold about 0.037% of the sample. Sequencing was carried out using naive CD4+ T cells from blood. This specimen's cell subset or site label, interpreted: true naive CD4+ T cells. Every receptor here comes from a woman younger than 30 in good health.

This clone occurred a few times. The CDR3 here is CASRGRGGNAETQYF. In DNA, the CDR3 is TGTGCCAGCCGGGGGAGGGGCGGCAATGCAGAGACCCAGTACTTC. V usage is TRBV2 and J usage is TRBJ2-5; 7 positions agree with TRBD2. V lost 8 bases to trimming and J lost 4 bases; unmatched junction nucleotides: 13. Germline loops: CDR1 SNHLY, CDR2 FYNNEI. The CDR3 runs to 15 residues.

The CDR3 DNA reads TGTGCCAGTAGTATAGCGGCGGGGCTCTCCTACGAGCAGTACTTC. Translated, it gives CASSIAAGLSYEQYF. The chain uses TRBV19 and TRBJ2-7; a weak D match, TRBD2 (6 bases). The V end lost 1 base, the J end lost 0 bases, and 10 bases lay between the germline ends. Germline V gives CDR1 LNHDA, CDR2 SQIVND (reference sequence). This CDR3 is 15 amino acids long.

The chain uses TRBV19 and TRBJ2-1; D remains unclear. The CDR3 has 15 amino acids. Trimming shortened V by 5 bases and J by 0 bases, and 11 bases separated the two germline ends. Germline CDR1 is LNHDA and CDR2 is SQIVND (reference sequence). The CDR3: CASSPIPSSYNEQFF. For the CDR3, the DNA is TGTGCCAGTAGTCCCATACCGAGCTCCTACAATGAGCAGTTCTTC.

This clone showed up just a few times. The gene calls are TRBV7-8 and TRBJ2-3, with TRBD1 matching over 7 bases. Trimming removed 5 bases from V and 5 bases from J; junction bases left unmatched: 13. The CDR3 runs 16 residues. The germline V gene encodes CDR1 SGHVS and CDR2 FQNEAQ. The CDR3 here is CASSRHRGPKEDTQYF. CDR3 coding DNA: TGTGCCAGCAGCCGTCACAGGGGCCCCAAGGAAGATACGCAGTATTTT.

This clone was detected a few times. This chain links TRBV11-2 with TRBJ2-7, with 10 bases matching TRBD2. The CDR3 has 17 residues. Per germline, CDR1 SGHAT and CDR2 FQNNGV. With 4 bases clipped from V and 4 bases from J, the junction kept 13 bases outside the gene matches. As DNA, the CDR3 is TGTGCCAGCAGCTCAGAGTCCAAGGGACTAGCGTTGTACGAGCAGTACTTC. This gives the protein CASSSESKGLALYEQYF.

V and J are TRBV27 and TRBJ1-5, with 9 bases aligning to TRBD1. The CDR3 has 17 residues. The trim removed 3 bases at V and 1 base at J, leaving 7 bases unmatched. The germline gives CDR1 MNHEY, CDR2 SMNVEV (reference sequence). This chain's CDR3 is CASSFRTGARSNQPQHF. DNA of the CDR3: TGTGCCAGCAGTTTCCGGACAGGGGCGAGGAGCAATCAGCCCCAGCATTTT.

The genes are TRBV19 and TRBJ1-1; the D gene is possibly TRBD1 (6 bases). This CDR3 spans 13 amino acids. Germline loops: CDR1 LNHDA, CDR2 SQIVND (reference sequence). V lost 7 bases and J 12 bases, leaving 21 bases between the germline ends. CDR3 sequence: CASTLWGGQVTFF. For the CDR3, the DNA is TGTGCCAGTACCCTCTGGGGGGGACAAGTAACTTTCTTT.

This clone was seen a few times. The rearrangement uses TRBV7-9 and TRBJ2-5, with 8 bases aligning to TRBD2. Germline trimming cut 5 bases from V and 4 bases from J; bases unmatched to any gene: 12. This CDR3 comprises 16 residues. Per the germline V gene, CDR1 is SEHNR and CDR2 is FQNEAQ (reference sequence). The CDR3: CASSPAALAEGETQYF. The CDR3 nucleotides are TGTGCCAGCAGCCCGGCGGCACTAGCGGAAGGAGAGACCCAGTACTTC. Full variable domain (remainder filled in from reference TRBV7-9 and TRBJ2-5): DTGVSQNPRHKITKRGQNVTFRCDPISEHNRLYWYRQTLGQGPEFLTYFQNEAQLEKSRLLSDRFSAERPKGSFSTLEIQRTEQGDSAMYLCASSPAALAEGETQYFGPGTRLLVL.

The rearrangement links TRBV4-1 to TRBJ2-5, with 9 positions matching TRBD2. Per germline, CDR1 MGHRA and CDR2 YSYEKL. Unmatched junction bases numbered 7, after V lost 3 bases and J lost 2 bases. This CDR3 contains 16 residues. CDR3 protein: CASSHQLAGFQETQYF. CDR3 DNA: TGCGCCAGCAGCCATCAGCTAGCGGGATTTCAAGAGACCCAGTACTTC.

As DNA, the CDR3 is TGCGCCAGCAGCCTTAAGACAGGCGTCACTGAAGCTTTCTTT. Amino acid sequence: CASSLKTGVTEAFF. The chain is built from TRBV5-1 and TRBJ1-1; D perhaps matches TRBD1 (6 bases). The CDR3 runs to 14 residues. CDR1 is SGHRS and CDR2 is YFSETQ in the germline V gene. V lost 4 bases, J lost 4 bases, and 14 bases lay in between.

A few counts support this clone. The gene calls are TRBV20-1 and TRBJ2-1; no definite D call. The CDR3 contains 11 residues. V shed 6 bases and J shed 3 bases, with 6 bases lying between them. From germline, CDR1 is DFQATT and CDR2 SNEGSKA (reference sequence). The CDR3 coding sequence is TGCAGTGCCCCAAACTACAATGAGCAGTTCTTC. As protein: CSAPNYNEQFF.

This clone was observed a few times. V gene TRBV6-6 combines with J gene TRBJ1-2; TRBD1 might be the D (6 bases). Germline V gene sequence: CDR1 MNHNY, CDR2 SVGAGI (reference sequence). This CDR3 comprises 13 residues. Trimming removed 6 bases at V and 7 bases at J, with 15 bases between. For the CDR3, the DNA is TGTGCCAGCAGCCCTGAGTACAGGGCTGGCTACACCTTC. Its translation: CASSPEYRAGYTF.

The V call is TRBV5-1, the J call TRBJ2-5, with D possibly matching TRBD2 (5 bases). V lost 4 bases and J 5 bases, leaving 15 bases between the germline ends. This CDR3 contains 14 residues. Germline CDR1 reads SGHRS; CDR2 reads YFSETQ. CDR3 loop: CASSPLDGEETQYF. The CDR3, as DNA: TGCGCCAGCAGCCCTTTGGATGGGGAGGAGACCCAGTACTTC.

The chain carries TRBV9 and TRBJ2-3; 11 nucleotides agree with TRBD2. The CDR3 runs to 17 residues. The germline gives CDR1 SGDLS, CDR2 YYNGEE. J gave up 0 bases and V 0 bases, and 3 bases lay outside the gene matches. The CDR3: CASSVVGLAVSTDTQYF. Written as DNA, the CDR3 is TGTGCCAGCAGCGTAGTGGGACTAGCGGTGAGCACAGATACGCAGTATTTT. Full variable domain (outside the CDR3, taken from reference TRBV9 and TRBJ2-3): DSGVTQTPKHLITATGQRVTLRCSPRSGDLSVYWYQQSLDQGLQFLIQYYNGEERAKGNILERFSAQQFPDLHSELNLSSLELGDSALYFCASSVVGLAVSTDTQYFGPGTRLTVL.

The CDR3 nucleotides read TGTGCCAGTAGTATACAGGGAGGCGCTGAAGCTTTCTTT. Its translation: CASSIQGGAEAFF. J is TRBJ1-1 and V is TRBV19; D perhaps matches TRBD1 (5 bases). The CDR3 has 13 residues. The germline V gene encodes CDR1 LNHDA and CDR2 SQIVND (reference sequence). Trimming removed 2 bases at V and 6 bases at J, with 10 bases between.

This chain links TRBV4-1 with TRBJ1-1; D unresolved. CDR3 length: 15 amino acids. Trimming left V 4 bases short and J 3 bases short, with 15 bases between. Germline V gene sequence: CDR1 MGHRA, CDR2 YSYEKL. The CDR3 region is CASSLRSGIDTEAFF. CDR3 in DNA: TGCGCCAGCAGCCTTAGAAGCGGCATTGACACTGAAGCTTTCTTT.

The V call is TRBV29-1, the J call TRBJ2-3, with 7 bases lining up with TRBD1. CDR1 and CDR2 from the germline V gene are SQVTM and ANQGSEA. The CDR3 extends over 15 amino acids. V shed 6 bases, J shed 2 bases, and the junction held 11 bases outside the gene matches. CDR3 sequence reads: CSVRYLGQYTDTQYF. Written as DNA, the CDR3 is TGCAGCGTCAGGTACTTGGGACAGTACACAGATACGCAGTATTTT.

This clone was seen ten or more times. J is TRBJ2-1 and V is TRBV7-9; 11 bases map to TRBD2. CDR1 is SEHNR and CDR2 is FQNEAQ in the germline V gene (reference sequence). The CDR3 spans 15 residues. V lost 1 base, J lost 10 bases, and 6 bases stayed unmatched. CDR3 DNA: TGTGCCAGCAGCTTAGACGGGACTAGCGGTACGGAGCAGTTCTTC. Residues: CASSLDGTSGTEQFF. The full variable domain, with the rest looked up from reference TRBV7-9 and TRBJ2-1, is DTGVSQNPRHKITKRGQNVTFRCDPISEHNRLYWYRQTLGQGPEFLTYFQNEAQLEKSRLLSDRFSAERPKGSFSTLEIQRTEQGDSAMYLCASSLDGTSGTEQFFGPGTRLTVL.